This is a list of T cell receptor beta chains from one sample in a study of tumor-infiltrating lymphocytes in localized non-small cell lung cancer. Assay: immunoSEQ multiplex PCR; the TCRdb copy retains only in-frame clones and omits some. The sample has about 12,000 clones; 80% to 90% are singletons. Sequenced: uninvolved lung tissue not adjacent to the tumor. All receptors derive from a human donor with non-small cell lung cancer. Each CDR3 is given without its conserved first and last residue.

v_call	cdr3_aa
TRBV6-5	ASRGAGTGGTEAF
TRBV6-1	ASSEGRKLYGYT
TRBV6-6	ASSPTRGNRPYEQY
TRBV5-6	ASSFGQSQNTEAF
TRBV6-5	ASRSSSGGRREQY
TRBV10-1	ASSRDTQETQY
TRBV11-1	ASSPPGVYGYT
TRBV5-1	ASSLFQGAGELF
TRBV18	ASSPIGQGAGEQY
TRBV6-5	ASSYLENTEAF
TRBV7-2	ASSLDRGRNYGYT
TRBV11-1	ASSFLLAGPTDTQY
TRBV18	ASSQGQRTEAF
TRBV5-6	ASSPWSGNTIY
TRBV2	ASRSIVPDTQY
TRBV7-9	ASSVQGRGYT
TRBV6-1	ASSERAGGWVETQY
TRBV6-5	ASSSGEVPNEQF
TRBV4-1	ASSQVAGGLVETQY
TRBV19	ASSIRGGETQY
TRBV7-3	ASSPGSGSSYNEQF
TRBV7-9	ASSPSGGLNNEQF
TRBV19	ASSIARSTDTQY